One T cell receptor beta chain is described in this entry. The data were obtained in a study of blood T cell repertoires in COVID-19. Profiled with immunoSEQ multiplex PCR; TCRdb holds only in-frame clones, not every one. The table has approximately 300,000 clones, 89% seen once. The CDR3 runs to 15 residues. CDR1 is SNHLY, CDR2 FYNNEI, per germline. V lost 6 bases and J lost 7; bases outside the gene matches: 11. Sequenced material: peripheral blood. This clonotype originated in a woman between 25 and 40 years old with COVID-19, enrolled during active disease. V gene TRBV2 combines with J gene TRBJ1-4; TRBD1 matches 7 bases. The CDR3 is CASSSATGYGEKLFF. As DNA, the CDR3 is TGTGCCAGCAGCTCCGCGACAGGGTACGGTGAAAAACTGTTTTTT.